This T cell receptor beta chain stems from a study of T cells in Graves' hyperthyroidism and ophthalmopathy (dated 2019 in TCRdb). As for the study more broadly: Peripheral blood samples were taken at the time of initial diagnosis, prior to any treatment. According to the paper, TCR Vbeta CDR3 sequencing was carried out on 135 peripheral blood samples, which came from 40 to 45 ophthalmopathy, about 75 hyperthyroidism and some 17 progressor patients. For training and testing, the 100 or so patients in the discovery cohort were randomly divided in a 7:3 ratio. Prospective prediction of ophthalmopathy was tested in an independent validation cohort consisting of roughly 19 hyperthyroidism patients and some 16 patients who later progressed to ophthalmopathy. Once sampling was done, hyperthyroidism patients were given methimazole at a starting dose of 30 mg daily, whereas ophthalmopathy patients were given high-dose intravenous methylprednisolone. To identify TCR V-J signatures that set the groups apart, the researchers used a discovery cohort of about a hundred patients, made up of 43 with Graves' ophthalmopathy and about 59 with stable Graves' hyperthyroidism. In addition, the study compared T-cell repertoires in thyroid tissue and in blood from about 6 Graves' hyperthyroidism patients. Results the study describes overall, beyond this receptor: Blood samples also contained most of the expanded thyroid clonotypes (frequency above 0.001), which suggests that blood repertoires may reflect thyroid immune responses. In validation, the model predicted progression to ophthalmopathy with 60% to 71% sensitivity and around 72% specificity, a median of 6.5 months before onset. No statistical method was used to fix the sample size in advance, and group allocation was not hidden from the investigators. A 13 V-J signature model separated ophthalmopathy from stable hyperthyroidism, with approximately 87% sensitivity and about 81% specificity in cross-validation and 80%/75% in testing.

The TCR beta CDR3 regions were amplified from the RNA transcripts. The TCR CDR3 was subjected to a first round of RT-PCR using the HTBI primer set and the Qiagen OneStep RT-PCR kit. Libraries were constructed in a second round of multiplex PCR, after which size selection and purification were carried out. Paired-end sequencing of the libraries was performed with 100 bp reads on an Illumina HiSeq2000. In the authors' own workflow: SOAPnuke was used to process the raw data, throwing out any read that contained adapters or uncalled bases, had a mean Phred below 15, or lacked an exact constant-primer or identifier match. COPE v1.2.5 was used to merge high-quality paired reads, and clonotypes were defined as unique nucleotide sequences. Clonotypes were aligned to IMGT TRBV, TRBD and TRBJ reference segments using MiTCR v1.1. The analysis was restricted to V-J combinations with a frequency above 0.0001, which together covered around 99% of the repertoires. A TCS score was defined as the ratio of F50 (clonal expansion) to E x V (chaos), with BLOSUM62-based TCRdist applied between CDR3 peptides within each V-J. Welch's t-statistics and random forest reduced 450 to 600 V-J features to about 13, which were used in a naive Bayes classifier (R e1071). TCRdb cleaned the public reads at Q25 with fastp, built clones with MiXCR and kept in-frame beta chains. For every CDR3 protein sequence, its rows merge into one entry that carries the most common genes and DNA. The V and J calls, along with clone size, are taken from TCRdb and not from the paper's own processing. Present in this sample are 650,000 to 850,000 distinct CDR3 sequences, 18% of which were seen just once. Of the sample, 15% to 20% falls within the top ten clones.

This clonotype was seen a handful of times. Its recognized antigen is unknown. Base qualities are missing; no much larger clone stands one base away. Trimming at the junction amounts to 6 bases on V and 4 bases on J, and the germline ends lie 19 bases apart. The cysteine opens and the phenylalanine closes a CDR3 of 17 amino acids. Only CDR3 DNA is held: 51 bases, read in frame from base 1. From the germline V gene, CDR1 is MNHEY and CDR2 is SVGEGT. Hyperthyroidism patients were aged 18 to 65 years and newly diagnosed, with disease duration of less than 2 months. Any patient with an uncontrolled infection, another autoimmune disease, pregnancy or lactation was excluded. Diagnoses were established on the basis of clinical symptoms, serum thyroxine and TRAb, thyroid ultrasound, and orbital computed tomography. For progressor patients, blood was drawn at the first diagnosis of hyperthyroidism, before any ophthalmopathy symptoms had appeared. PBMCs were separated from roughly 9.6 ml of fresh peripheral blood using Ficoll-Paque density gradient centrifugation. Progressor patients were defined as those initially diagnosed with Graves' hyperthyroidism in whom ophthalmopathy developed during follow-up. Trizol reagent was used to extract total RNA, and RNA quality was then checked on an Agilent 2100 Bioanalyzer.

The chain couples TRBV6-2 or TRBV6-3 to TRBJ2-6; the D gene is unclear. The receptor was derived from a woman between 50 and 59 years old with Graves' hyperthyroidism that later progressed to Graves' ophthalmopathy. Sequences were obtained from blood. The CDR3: CASSQRWTDLGANVLTF. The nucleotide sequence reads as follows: TGTGCCAGCAGCCAACGCTGGACGGACCTCGGGGCCAACGTCCTGACTTTC.